This passage covers 10 T cell receptor beta chains from one sample sequenced in a study of shared clonotypes between healthy human individuals. The protocol was immunoSEQ multiplex PCR, while the TCRdb copy is restricted to in-frame clones and leaves out a portion. The table includes 550,000 to 800,000 clones, around 90% detected once. Specimen: memory CD8+ T cells from PBMCs. Subset meaning: CD45RO+ cells pooled with CCR7-negative TemRA cells. These receptor sequences come from a man between 18 and 35 years old in good health. Some clones in this sample may be carry-over from other donors' samples.

V and J are TRBV7-9 and TRBJ2-7, with 11 nucleotides matching TRBD2. Trimming at V came to 4 bases and at J to 7 bases, leaving 9 bases not matched to a gene. The CDR3 sequence is 15 residues long. The germline V gene encodes CDR1 SEHNR and CDR2 FQNEAQ (reference sequence). The chain's CDR3 is CASSYGLAGSREQYF. Written as DNA, the CDR3 is TGTGCCAGCAGCTATGGACTAGCGGGTTCTAGGGAGCAGTACTTC.

This sequence joins TRBV12-2 and TRBJ2-5. TRBV12-2 is a pseudogene segment. This CDR3 contains 12 residues. CDR3 region: CASRLVAWRQNF. CDR3 nucleotides: TGTGCAAGTCGCTTAGTGGCGTGGCGCCAAAACTTC.

The chain links TRBV5-1 to TRBJ1-4; no reliable D call. V gave up 2 bases and J gave up 12 bases, with 17 bases separating them. Germline CDR1 SGHRS, CDR2 YFSETQ. This CDR3 is 14 amino acids long. CDR3 protein: CASSFKRSGSELFF. As DNA, the CDR3 is TGCGCCAGCAGCTTTAAACGGTCGGGATCGGAACTGTTTTTT. The full variable domain, its missing parts supplied by reference TRBV5-1 and TRBJ1-4, is KAGVTQTPRYLIKTRGQQVTLSCSPISGHRSVSWYQQTPGQGLQFLFEYFSETQRNKGNFPGRFSGRQFSNSRSEMNVSTLELGDSALYLCASSFKRSGSELFFGSGTQLSVL.

This chain joins TRBV19 and TRBJ2-7, with D possibly TRBD1 on 6 matching bases. This CDR3 spans 15 amino acids. V dropped 5 bases and J dropped 0 bases, with 14 bases sitting between them. Germline CDR1 LNHDA, CDR2 SQIVND (reference sequence). Here the CDR3 DNA reads TGTGCCAGTAGTGTAGGGACACTCCCCTCCTACGAGCAGTACTTC. This codes for CASSVGTLPSYEQYF.

The chain is built from TRBV25-1 and TRBJ1-1; a weak D match, TRBD1 (5 bases). This CDR3 has 15 residues. Trimming took off 5 bases at V and 0 bases at J, with 13 bases between the two ends. Germline V gene sequence: CDR1 MGHDK, CDR2 SYGVNS. CDR3 in amino acids: CASSPNGALNTEAFF. The CDR3 bases are TGTGCCAGCAGTCCTAATGGGGCTTTGAACACTGAAGCTTTCTTT.

V is TRBV7-4 and J is TRBJ2-6, with no clear D. CDR1 SGHVT and CDR2 SQSDAQ come from the germline V gene. The V and J ends lost 5 bases and 5 bases respectively, with 22 bases between them. The CDR3 runs 18 residues. CDR3 coding DNA: TGTGCCAGCAGCAATACGACCAGCTCACAAAGTCGGGCCAACGTCCTGACTTTC. It yields the protein CASSNTTSSQSRANVLTF. Supplemented by reference TRBV7-4 and TRBJ2-6, the full variable domain reads GAGVSQSPRYKVAKRGRDVALRCDSISGHVTLYWYRQTLGQGSEVLTYSQSDAQRDKSGRPSGRFSAERPERSVSTLKIQRTEQGDSAVYLCASSNTTSSQSRANVLTFGAGSRLTVL.

V gene TRBV27 combines with J gene TRBJ2-7; no clear D. The CDR3 is made up of 15 amino acids. Germline-derived CDR1 and CDR2 are MNHEY and SMNVEV (reference sequence). Trimming pared 0 bases from V and 5 bases from J, leaving 14 bases between. CDR3: CASSLSPPRDHEQYF. CDR3 coding DNA: TGTGCCAGCAGTTTATCGCCCCCTCGTGACCACGAGCAGTACTTC.

This chain links TRBV4-1 with TRBJ1-5; D not certain. The CDR3 consists of 15 residues. Per germline, CDR1 MGHRA and CDR2 YSYEKL. V was pared by 0 bases and J by 4 bases, with 10 bases between. DNA of the CDR3: TGCGCCAGCAGCCAAGAAGGCAGTATAAATCAGCCCCAGCATTTT. Protein: CASSQEGSINQPQHF.

This clone was counted between two and nine times. The chain joins TRBV27 to TRBJ1-2; TRBD1 matches at 7 bases. The germline CDR1 and CDR2 sequences are MNHEY and SMNVEV (reference sequence). V was pared by 2 bases and J by 0 bases, with 3 bases of the junction left unmatched. This CDR3 spans 15 amino acids. The CDR3 sequence is CASSLGTAPNYGYTF. CDR3 nucleotides: TGTGCCAGCAGTTTAGGGACAGCACCTAACTATGGCTACACCTTC.

This rearrangement joins TRBV19 to TRBJ2-3, with 7 bases fitting TRBD1. The CDR3 extends over 14 amino acids. V lost 8 bases and J lost 3; bases outside the gene matches: 8. CDR1 and CDR2 (germline): LNHDA, SQIVND (reference sequence). CDR3 sequence reads: CASGSGTVTDTQYF. The CDR3 DNA reads as TGTGCCAGTGGCTCCGGGACAGTTACAGATACGCAGTATTTT.